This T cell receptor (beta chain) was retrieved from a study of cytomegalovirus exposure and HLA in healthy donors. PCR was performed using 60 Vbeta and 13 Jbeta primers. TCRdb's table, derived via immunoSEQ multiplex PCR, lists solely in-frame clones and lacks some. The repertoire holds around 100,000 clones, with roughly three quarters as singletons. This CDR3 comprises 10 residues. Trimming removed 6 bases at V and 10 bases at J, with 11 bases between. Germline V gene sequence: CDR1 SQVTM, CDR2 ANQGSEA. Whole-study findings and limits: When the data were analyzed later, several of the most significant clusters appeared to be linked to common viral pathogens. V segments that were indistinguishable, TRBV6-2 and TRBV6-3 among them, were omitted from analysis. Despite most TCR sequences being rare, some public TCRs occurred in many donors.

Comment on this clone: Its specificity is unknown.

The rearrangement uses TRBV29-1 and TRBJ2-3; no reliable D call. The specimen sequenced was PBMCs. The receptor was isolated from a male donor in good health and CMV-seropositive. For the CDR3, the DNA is TGCAGCGTCGACCAGGTCCCGCAGTATTTT. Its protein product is CSVDQVPQYF.